This TCR beta chain was identified during a study of T cell changes during pregnancy in multiple sclerosis. The table came from immunoSEQ multiplex PCR; TCRdb's copy has only in-frame clones and leaves some out. Of around 36,000 clones listed, 90% were seen once; the top ten hold 0.43%. CDR1 and CDR2 (germline): MNHEY, SMNVEV (reference sequence). This CDR3 spans 14 amino acids. V shed 3 bases, J shed 5 bases, and the junction held 4 bases outside the gene matches. The sequence derives from a female donor with multiple sclerosis, enrolled in a pregnancy study. Here the sequenced sample was CD4+ T cells from peripheral blood mononuclear cells, taken in the third trimester of pregnancy. The chain uses TRBV27 and TRBJ2-5; 9 nucleotides agree with TRBD1. CDR3 protein: CASSFPGQGETQYF. The CDR3 coding sequence is TGTGCCAGCAGTTTCCCCGGACAGGGGGAGACCCAGTACTTC.